This passage covers 14 T cell receptor beta chains from one sample sequenced in a study of cytomegalovirus exposure and HLA in healthy donors. PCR primers comprised 60 Vbeta and 13 Jbeta primers. This table comes from immunoSEQ multiplex PCR, and its TCRdb copy is limited to in-frame clones, with some not included. The sample carries about 43,000 clones, 70% to 85% recorded once. Sequenced sample: PBMCs. These receptors were obtained from a man aged 25 to 45 in good health and CMV-seronegative.

This rearrangement joins TRBV7-2 to TRBJ1-4; D possibly corresponds to TRBD1 (6 bases). Germline values: CDR1 SGHTA, CDR2 FQGNSA. The V and J ends lost 4 bases and 3 bases respectively, with 12 bases between them. This CDR3 comprises 15 residues. The DNA for the CDR3 is TGTGCCAGCAGCTCCGAGGGGGTAGCTAATGAAAAACTGTTTTTT. Its protein product is CASSSEGVANEKLFF.

The gene calls are TRBV4-3 and TRBJ2-1; D gene ambiguous. The CDR3 has 15 residues. Deletions cut 0 bases from V and 5 bases from J, with 11 bases between. Germline-derived CDR1 and CDR2 are LGHNA and YSLEER. CDR3 protein: CASSQDRWADNEQFF. The CDR3 coding sequence is TGCGCCAGCAGCCAAGATCGATGGGCAGACAATGAGCAGTTCTTC.

This rearrangement joins TRBV5-1 to TRBJ2-7; the match to TRBD1 covers 8 bases. Germline trimming cut 0 bases from V and 5 bases from J; bases unmatched to any gene: 7. Germline values: CDR1 SGHRS, CDR2 YFSETQ. The CDR3 totals 15 residues. The chain's CDR3 is CASSLASGQAHEQYF. In nucleotides, the CDR3 is TGCGCCAGCAGCTTGGCCTCGGGACAGGCCCACGAGCAGTACTTC.

This chain connects TRBV18 to TRBJ1-5; TRBD1 aligns across 8 bases. CDR3 length equals 15 residues. Germline-derived CDR1 and CDR2 are KGHSH and LQKENI. V lost 3 bases and J lost 6; bases outside the gene matches: 7. The CDR3 reads CASSPQTGEGQPQHF. The CDR3 coding sequence is TGTGCCAGCTCACCCCAGACAGGGGAGGGTCAGCCCCAGCATTTT.

The rearrangement uses TRBV19 and TRBJ2-7; 7 bases agree with TRBD2. CDR1 and CDR2 (germline): LNHDA, SQIVND (reference sequence). V gave up 2 bases and J gave up 2 bases; unmatched junction bases: 3. The CDR3 has 14 residues. In DNA, the CDR3 is TGTGCCAGTAGTATACCGGGGAGGGCCTACGAGCAGTACTTC. Amino acid sequence: CASSIPGRAYEQYF. The full variable domain, with the rest looked up from reference TRBV19 and TRBJ2-7, is DGGITQSPKYLFRKEGQNVTLSCEQNLNHDAMYWYRQDPGQGLRLIYYSQIVNDFQKGDIAEGYSVSREKKESFPLTVTSAQKNPTAFYLCASSIPGRAYEQYFGPGTRLTVT.

J is TRBJ1-3 and V is TRBV19, with D possibly being TRBD1 (6 bases). V dropped 5 bases and J dropped 0 bases, with 14 bases sitting between them. The CDR3 covers 16 residues. Germline V lookup: CDR1 LNHDA, CDR2 SQIVND (reference sequence). The CDR3 protein is CASSVTGGSSGNTIYF. In DNA form, the CDR3 reads TGTGCCAGTAGTGTGACAGGTGGGAGCTCTGGAAACACCATATATTTT.

The rearrangement links TRBV27 to TRBJ2-5; TRBD2 aligns across 12 bases. CDR3 length equals 16 residues. J was trimmed by 5 bases and V by 4 bases; bases with no gene match: 8. CDR1 and CDR2 from the germline V gene are MNHEY and SMNVEV (reference sequence). In DNA, the CDR3 is TGTGCCAGCAGTTCCCGACTAGCGGGAGTCAGGGAGACCCAGTACTTC. Translated, it gives CASSSRLAGVRETQYF.

The rearrangement links TRBV9 to TRBJ2-5; TRBD1 matches at 7 bases. CDR3 length: 14 residues. Per germline, CDR1 SGDLS and CDR2 YYNGEE. The trim removed 4 bases at V and 5 bases at J, leaving 8 bases unmatched. CDR3 residues: CASSPYDRDETQYF. In DNA, the CDR3 is TGTGCCAGCAGCCCATACGACAGGGATGAGACCCAGTACTTC. Looking up the rest from reference TRBV9 and TRBJ2-5 gives the full variable domain: DSGVTQTPKHLITATGQRVTLRCSPRSGDLSVYWYQQSLDQGLQFLIQYYNGEERAKGNILERFSAQQFPDLHSELNLSSLELGDSALYFCASSPYDRDETQYFGPGTRLLVL.

This chain links TRBV5-1 with TRBJ1-3, with 9 bases fitting TRBD1. This CDR3 contains 17 residues. V lost 4 bases and J lost 1; bases outside the gene matches: 9. The germline gives CDR1 SGHRS, CDR2 YFSETQ. CDR3 sequence (DNA): TGCGCCAGCAGCCCATTCTTGACAGGGGGTTCTGGAAACACCATATATTTT. Its protein is CASSPFLTGGSGNTIYF. The entire variable domain, with the rest obtained from reference TRBV5-1 and TRBJ1-3, is as follows: KAGVTQTPRYLIKTRGQQVTLSCSPISGHRSVSWYQQTPGQGLQFLFEYFSETQRNKGNFPGRFSGRQFSNSRSEMNVSTLELGDSALYLCASSPFLTGGSGNTIYFGEGSWLTVV.

J is TRBJ2-7 and V is TRBV30; D is possibly TRBD2 (6 bases). V lost 3 bases and J lost 0, with 12 bases in between. Looked up from germline, CDR1 is GTSNPN and CDR2 is SVGIG (reference sequence). This CDR3 is 14 amino acids long. CDR3 amino acids: CAWRMPGSSYEQYF. The CDR3 DNA is TGTGCCTGGAGGATGCCCGGGAGCTCCTACGAGCAGTACTTC.

This clone was seen just once. The chain carries TRBV6-6 and TRBJ1-5; 11 positions agree with TRBD1. CDR3 size: 14 residues. In germline, CDR1 is MNHNY, CDR2 SVGAGI (reference sequence). V lost 6 bases, J lost 5 bases, and 3 bases stayed unmatched. The CDR3 coding sequence is TGTGCCAGCAGGAGGACAGGGGGCCATCAGCCCCAGCATTTT. It translates to CASRRTGGHQPQHF.

The J gene is TRBJ2-7, the V gene TRBV5-1, with 7 bases aligning to TRBD2. This CDR3 contains 15 residues. Looked up from germline, CDR1 is SGHRS and CDR2 is YFSETQ. J gave up 2 bases and V 2 bases, and 7 bases lay outside the gene matches. The CDR3 loop is CASSLWASGTYEQYF. The CDR3 nucleotides are TGCGCCAGCAGCTTATGGGCTAGCGGAACCTACGAGCAGTACTTC.

The chain carries TRBV7-9 and TRBJ1-1; TRBD1 agrees at 10 bases. There are 14 residues in the CDR3. The V and J ends lost 4 bases and 5 bases, in that order; junction bases with no gene match: 4. The V gene's germline CDR1 is SEHNR and CDR2 FQNEAQ (reference sequence). The CDR3 DNA is TGTGCCAGCAGCTCGGACAGGGGGTTAACTGAAGCTTTCTTT. Translation gives CASSSDRGLTEAFF.

This clone was seen more than once but under ten times. CDR3 protein: CASSYLDRSLGYTF. CDR3 nucleotide sequence: TGTGCCAGCAGTTACCTGGACAGGAGCCTTGGCTACACCTTC. This rearrangement joins TRBV6-5 to TRBJ1-2, with 7 bases fitting TRBD1. Unmatched junction bases numbered 7, after V lost 2 bases and J lost 7 bases. Germline CDR1 reads MNHEY; CDR2 reads SVGAGI. The CDR3 has 14 amino acids.